A selection of T cell receptor beta chains follows, all from one sample in a study of shared clonotypes between healthy human individuals. Repertoires were generated with immunoSEQ multiplex PCR, while TCRdb's copy carries only in-frame clones and drops some. This sample has approximately 2,000,000 clones, with around 95% found just once. Sequenced sample: naive CD8+ T cells from PBMCs. The receptors were sampled from a man between 18 and 29 years old in good health. Some clones in this sample may be carry-over from other donors' samples. CDR3s include the opening cysteine and the closing phenylalanine or tryptophan. A D gene is named only where the DNA matches it firmly. Expanded clones get a size class; other rows say once, few or many, or leave the size out.

. TRBJ2-7 . TRBV7-9 CASSSVDYEQYF TGTGCCAGCAGCTCTGTGGACTACGAGCAGTACTTC
. TRBJ2-1 . TRBV19 CASSAGLRDNEQFF TGTGCCAGTAGTGCGGGGCTCCGGGACAATGAGCAGTTCTTC
. TRBJ1-3 . TRBV6-1 CATQTGTNGNTIYF TGTGCCACCCAAACCGGGACGAACGGAAACACCATATATTTT
. TRBJ2-1 . TRBV28 CASSKRALTYNEQFF TGTGCCAGCAGTAAGCGGGCTCTCACCTACAATGAGCAGTTCTTC
. TRBJ1-1 . TRBV7-8 CASSWGRTGTNTEAFF TGTGCCAGCAGCTGGGGTAGGACGGGGACGAACACTGAAGCTTTCTTT
. TRBJ2-5 TRBD1 TRBV5-5 CASSLGQGVQETQYF TGTGCCAGCAGCTTGGGACAGGGGGTCCAAGAGACCCAGTACTTC
. TRBJ2-5 . TRBV6-5 CASSTGDSETQYF TGTGCCAGCAGTACAGGGGACTCGGAGACCCAGTACTTC
. TRBJ1-1 . TRBV7-2 CASSPRGVTEAFF TGTGCCAGCAGCCCCCGAGGAGTCACTGAAGCTTTCTTT
. TRBJ2-7 . TRBV6-5 CASSYSRLRAEQYF TGTGCCAGCAGTTACTCGAGACTTCGGGCCGAGCAGTACTTC
once TRBJ2-7 . TRBV29-1 CSAGTVGEREQYF TGCAGCGCGGGGACGGTCGGCGAACGCGAGCAGTACTTC
. TRBJ2-5 TRBD2 TRBV7-7 CASSGWSPSGPETQYF TGTGCCAGCAGCGGTTGGTCGCCTAGCGGGCCGGAGACCCAGTACTTC
. TRBJ2-2 . TRBV6-4 CASSEVGFAGELFF TGTGCCAGCAGTGAGGTGGGGTTCGCCGGGGAGCTGTTTTTT
. TRBJ2-5 TRBD1 TRBV5-4 CASCLAFSRTGGRETQYF TGTGCCAGCTGCTTGGCTTTTAGCCGGACAGGGGGTAGGGAGACCCAGTACTTC
. TRBJ1-1 TRBD1 TRBV6-1 CASSDEGGAPAFF TGTGCCAGCAGTGATGAAGGGGGCGCCCCGGCTTTCTTT
. TRBJ1-5 . TRBV4-3 CASSQVRGLDQPQHF TGCGCCAGCAGCCAAGTCAGGGGCTTGGATCAACCCCAGCATTTT
. TRBJ2-1 TRBD2 TRBV4-3 CASSKEGTSRFF TGCGCCAGCAGCAAGGAAGGGACTAGTAGATTCTTC
. TRBJ1-1 . TRBV28 CASSSNEDTEAFF TGTGCCAGCAGTTCTAACGAGGACACTGAAGCTTTCTTT
. TRBJ2-5 . TRBV11-2 CASSLNAGQETQYF TGTGCCAGCAGCTTAAACGCAGGGCAAGAGACCCAGTACTTC
. TRBJ2-3 . TRBV2 CASSESGGLDTQYF TGTGCCAGCAGTGAATCAGGAGGACTGGATACGCAGTATTTT
. TRBJ2-1 TRBD1 TRBV27 CASSLGQGARGEQFF TGTGCCAGCAGTCTCGGACAGGGGGCGCGGGGTGAGCAGTTCTTC
. TRBJ2-5 TRBD1 TRBV7-9 CASSSRQGVVGETQYF TGTGCCAGCAGCTCGAGACAGGGTGTTGTGGGAGAGACCCAGTACTTC
. TRBJ1-4 . TRBV23-1 CASPTGVNEKLFF TGCGCCAGCCCCACGGGGGTTAATGAAAAACTGTTTTTT
. TRBJ2-5 . TRBV27 CASGLSGSETQYF TGTGCCAGCGGCTTAAGCGGATCGGAGACCCAGTACTTC
. TRBJ2-5 . TRBV5-4 CASSADRDQETQYF TGTGCCAGCAGCGCCGACCGGGACCAAGAGACCCAGTACTTC
. TRBJ2-2 TRBD1 TRBV27 CASGPGGMNTGELFF TGTGCCAGCGGGCCAGGGGGCATGAACACCGGGGAGCTGTTTTTT
. TRBJ2-5 . TRBV11-2 CASSLVGGWETQYF TGTGCCAGCAGCTTAGTTGGGGGTTGGGAGACCCAGTACTTC
. TRBJ1-5 . TRBV28 CASYPTRRFNQPQHF TGTGCCAGCTACCCTACACGGCGGTTCAATCAGCCCCAGCATTTT
. TRBJ1-2 . TRBV5-4 CASSPPRSNYGYTF TGTGCCAGCAGCCCCCCACGGAGTAACTATGGCTACACCTTC
few TRBJ1-5 . TRBV19 CASTYRDSNQPQHF TGTGCCAGTACCTACAGGGATAGCAATCAGCCCCAGCATTTT
. TRBJ2-3 . TRBV7-7 CASSPTSFQDTQYF TGTGCCAGCAGCCCAACAAGTTTCCAAGATACGCAGTATTTT
. TRBJ2-7 TRBD1 TRBV18 CASSPSRPGQSYEQYF TGTGCCAGCTCACCTTCGAGACCGGGACAGTCCTACGAGCAGTACTTC